The clone carrying this TCR beta chain has only a few counts. The antigen remains unidentified. The data originate from a study of T cells in Graves' hyperthyroidism and ophthalmopathy. The CDR3 covers 18 residues. V lost 0 bases, J lost 4 bases, and 12 bases stayed unmatched. Germline loops: CDR1 WSHSY, CDR2 SAAADI. Findings and caveats of the study: Most thyroid-expanded clonotypes above 0.001 were also found in blood. A model of 13 V-J features distinguished ophthalmopathy from stable hyperthyroidism.

TCR beta CDR3 sequences were amplified from RNA transcripts. The HTBI set primed first-round TCR CDR3 RT-PCR. TCRdb independently ran MiXCR on the multiplex PCR reads; one entry per CDR3 protein. The table has some 550,000 distinct CDR3 sequences, roughly a sixth seen once. Ophthalmopathy cases met thresholds of Clinical Activity Score at least 3, NOSPECS grade at least 4 and duration under 3 months. It was uncontrolled infection, other autoimmune disease, pregnancy or lactation that excluded patients. Sample: blood. The sequence was obtained from a woman aged 40 to 50 with Graves' ophthalmopathy. V gene TRBV10-2 combines with J gene TRBJ1-2; the match to TRBD1 covers 9 bases. Here the CDR3 reads CASSESLGQGDLSYGYTF. The CDR3 DNA is TGCGCCAGCAGTGAGTCGCTGGGACAGGGTGACCTATCCTATGGCTACACCTTC.